These 16 T cell receptor beta chains were all obtained from the same sample, sequenced in a study of T cell responses to AZD1222 COVID-19 vaccine. Profiled with immunoSEQ multiplex PCR; TCRdb holds only in-frame clones, not every one. The repertoire consists of around 140,000 clones, with about 91% occurring once and the leading ten covering 1.5% to 2%. Sequenced material: peripheral blood, taken 28 days after the second AZD1222 dose. The receptors were gathered from an adult who received the AZD1222 COVID-19 vaccine.

The chain is built from TRBV7-8 and TRBJ2-3, with D possibly being TRBD2 (7 bases). The CDR3 spans 18 residues. Germline V lookup: CDR1 SGHVS, CDR2 FQNEAQ. V was clipped by 3 bases and J by 2 bases, with 21 bases between them. CDR3 DNA sequence: TGTGCCAGCAGCTTCCCCCGCTACGGGGGGCGATCCACAGATACGCAGTATTTT. Protein product: CASSFPRYGGRSTDTQYF.

The V gene is TRBV5-6, the J gene TRBJ1-2, with D perhaps matching TRBD1 (6 bases). CDR1 and CDR2 from the germline V gene are SGHDT and YYEEEE. There are 13 residues in the CDR3. The V gene lost 1 base and the J gene lost 5 bases, with 9 bases spanning the gap. CDR3 region: CASSLMGAYGYTF. CDR3 sequence (DNA): TGTGCCAGCAGCTTGATGGGGGCATATGGCTACACCTTC. Looking up the rest from reference TRBV5-6 and TRBJ1-2 gives the full variable domain: DAGVTQSPTHLIKTRGQQVTLRCSPKSGHDTVSWYQQALGQGPQFIFQYYEEEERQRGNFPDRFSGHQFPNYSSELNVNALLLGDSALYLCASSLMGAYGYTFGSGTRLTVV.

The genes are TRBV6-5 and TRBJ1-5; 8 nucleotides match TRBD1. The trim removed 4 bases at V and 2 bases at J, leaving 4 bases unmatched. Germline CDR1 is MNHEY and CDR2 is SVGAGI. This CDR3 region has 15 residues. CDR3: CASSSSGQGNQPQHF. The CDR3, as DNA: TGTGCCAGCAGTTCCTCGGGACAGGGCAATCAGCCCCAGCATTTT.

The rearrangement joins TRBV7-9 to TRBJ1-1; D gene unclear. The CDR3 is made up of 14 amino acids. Germline values: CDR1 SEHNR, CDR2 FQNEAQ (reference sequence). V lost 2 bases, J lost 2 bases, and 9 bases lay in between. CDR3 in amino acids: CASSLRSSNTEAFF. The CDR3 DNA is TGTGCCAGCAGCTTAAGGTCTTCCAACACTGAAGCTTTCTTT.

Regarding this clone: The sample contains more than one DNA sequence encoding this CDR3. The chain has TRBV11-1 and TRBJ2-3; D is undetermined. Trimming stripped 3 bases from V and 1 base from J, with 5 bases between. This CDR3 has 13 amino acids. Germline V lookup: CDR1 SGHAT, CDR2 FQDESV (reference sequence). The CDR3 nucleotides are TGTGCCAGCAGCTTCCTCGGCACAGATACGCAGTATTTT. Amino acid sequence: CASSFLGTDTQYF.

The chain uses TRBV4-1 and TRBJ2-5; D remains unclear. This CDR3 spans 12 amino acids. Trimming shortened V by 0 bases and J by 6 bases, and 5 bases separated the two germline ends. The germline V gene encodes CDR1 MGHRA and CDR2 YSYEKL. CDR3 DNA sequence: TGCGCCAGCAGCCAAGATGGCCAGACCCAGTACTTC. It is translated as CASSQDGQTQYF.

The J gene is TRBJ1-2, the V gene TRBV27; 8 nucleotides line up with TRBD1. The CDR3 loop spans 13 amino acids. CDR1 MNHEY and CDR2 SMNVEV come from the germline V gene (reference sequence). The V and J ends lost 5 bases and 8 bases, in that order; junction bases with no gene match: 7. Here the CDR3 reads CASSTRDRRGYTF. In nucleotides, the CDR3 is TGTGCCAGCAGTACCAGGGACAGGCGAGGCTACACCTTC.

The chain links TRBV5-6 to TRBJ2-2; no firm D call. The CDR3 consists of 13 residues. V was shortened by 1 base and J by 3 bases, with 4 bases between the two germline ends. The germline V gene encodes CDR1 SGHDT and CDR2 YYEEEE. The CDR3 loop reads CASSLQDTGELFF. The CDR3 DNA is TGTGCCAGCAGCTTGCAGGACACCGGGGAGCTGTTTTTT.

CDR3 coding DNA: TGTGCCAGTAGTATGAGCAGTCCCGGGCAGCCCCAGCATTTT. It specifies CASSMSSPGQPQHF. The gene calls are TRBV19 and TRBJ1-5; D is ambiguous. Trimming shortened V by 3 bases and J by 7 bases, and 13 bases separated the two germline ends. Germline V gene sequence: CDR1 LNHDA, CDR2 SQIVND (reference sequence). This CDR3 is 14 amino acids long.

V usage is TRBV7-6 and J usage is TRBJ2-1; a weak D match, TRBD2 (5 bases). Trimming stripped 1 base from V and 5 bases from J, with 12 bases between. CDR1 and CDR2 from the germline V gene are SGHVS and FNYEAQ. The length of the CDR3 is 15 residues. The CDR3 loop is CASSLVSELNNEQFF. For the CDR3, the DNA is TGTGCCAGCAGCTTAGTTAGCGAGCTCAACAATGAGCAGTTCTTC.

The V call is TRBV6-5, the J call TRBJ1-6, with D hard to call. Trimming shortened V by 6 bases and J by 8 bases, and 17 bases separated the two germline ends. This CDR3 comprises 15 residues. Germline loops: CDR1 MNHEY, CDR2 SVGAGI. The CDR3 DNA is TGTGCCAGCAGCCTCGAGGCCGGCTTTCATTCACCCCTCCACTTT. Protein: CASSLEAGFHSPLHF.

The gene calls are TRBV9 and TRBJ1-2; D perhaps matches TRBD1 (5 bases). This CDR3 region has 15 residues. V was pared by 0 bases and J by 3 bases, with 12 bases between. The germline gives CDR1 SGDLS, CDR2 YYNGEE. As DNA, the CDR3 is TGTGCCAGCAGCGTAGCCCAGGGAGCTGACTATGGCTACACCTTC. Its translation is CASSVAQGADYGYTF.

V and J are TRBV9 and TRBJ2-3, with TRBD1 matching 7 bases. Unmatched junction bases numbered 6, after V lost 2 bases and J lost 6 bases. The germline gives CDR1 SGDLS, CDR2 YYNGEE. The CDR3 runs to 14 residues. CDR3: CASSVTGTFDTQYF. For the CDR3, the DNA is TGTGCCAGCAGCGTGACAGGGACCTTTGATACGCAGTATTTT. The complete variable domain, with remaining parts taken from reference TRBV9 and TRBJ2-3, reads DSGVTQTPKHLITATGQRVTLRCSPRSGDLSVYWYQQSLDQGLQFLIQYYNGEERAKGNILERFSAQQFPDLHSELNLSSLELGDSALYFCASSVTGTFDTQYFGPGTRLTVL.

The count of this clone is one. V usage is TRBV12-3 or TRBV12-4 and J usage is TRBJ1-2, with unresolved D. The V end lost 2 bases, the J end lost 2 bases, and 6 bases lay between the germline ends. The CDR3 length is 13 residues. Here the CDR3 reads CASSLRGNYGYTF. The CDR3, as DNA: TGTGCCAGCAGTTTACGGGGAAACTATGGCTACACCTTC.

This chain connects TRBV5-1 to TRBJ1-4; maybe TRBD1 (5 bases). The CDR3 runs to 14 residues. Germline V gene lookup returns CDR1 SGHRS and CDR2 YFSETQ. V gave up 0 bases and J gave up 8 bases, with 11 bases separating them. The CDR3 region is CASSLGRVGEKLFF. The CDR3 coding sequence is TGCGCCAGCAGCTTGGGCAGGGTGGGGGAAAAACTGTTTTTT.

This chain uses TRBV6-5 with TRBJ1-1; D gene unclear. Germline lookup yields CDR1 MNHEY and CDR2 SVGAGI. The CDR3 runs 15 residues. V was pared by 6 bases and J by 3 bases, with 17 bases between. The CDR3 region is CASRIVGSQYTEAFF. CDR3 sequence (DNA): TGTGCCAGCAGGATTGTCGGGTCCCAATACACTGAAGCTTTCTTT.